The clone carrying this T cell receptor beta chain was seen a single time. Its antigen is as yet unknown. This sample is drawn from a study of breast tumors, draining lymph nodes, adjacent tissues. Study outcomes and limitations: Data fit most tumor T cells coming from lymph node, expanding in tumor. Tumor and nontumor repertoires were significantly more similar in luminal-like than in basal-like breast cancer.

One entry per CDR3 protein, called by TCRdb with MiXCR from the multiplex PCR reads. In the table there are over 150,000 distinct CDR3 sequences, approximately 33% of which are singletons. Axillary draining lymph nodes of breast cancer patients supplied the node samples. Specimen: axillary lymph node tissue. This sequence was found in a female donor with breast cancer. Some clones in this sample may be carry-over from other donors' samples.

The CDR3 sequence: CASSVRDRAYSGANVLTF. CDR3 DNA sequence: TGTGCCAGCAGCGTTCGGGACAGGGCTTACTCTGGGGCCAACGTCCTGACTTTC. The chain couples TRBV9 to TRBJ2-6; 9 nucleotides agree with TRBD1. Trimming removed 2 bases from V and 0 bases from J; junction bases left unmatched: 6. Looked up from germline, CDR1 is SGDLS and CDR2 is YYNGEE. CDR3 length: 18 amino acids.